This TCR beta chain stems from a study of cytomegalovirus exposure and HLA in healthy donors. The study's findings and limits: Many donors shared some public TCRs, even though most TCR sequences were rare. Later analysis revealed greater clonal expansion in HLA-associated TCR beta chains than in equally common others. Using the classifier, cytomegalovirus status was reportedly diagnosed with high specificity and sensitivity. Cytomegalovirus-associated TCR beta chains were listed, numbering 150 to 200.

Trimming removed 1 base from V and 2 bases from J, with 9 bases in between. Germline V CDR1 and CDR2: LGHNA, YSLEER. The CDR3 extends over 16 amino acids. This PCR relied on a set of 60 Vbeta primers and 13 Jbeta primers. The table came from immunoSEQ multiplex PCR; TCRdb's copy has only in-frame clones and leaves some out. In the table there are a few hundred thousand clones, around 89% of which are singletons. As regards this clone: Its antigen is as yet unknown.

V usage is TRBV4-3 and J usage is TRBJ2-6; D is possibly TRBD2 (5 bases). Specimen: PBMCs. The receptor was isolated from a woman between 18 and 30 years old in good health and CMV-seronegative. This CDR3 is CASSQGTGTGANVLTF. The DNA for the CDR3 is TGCGCCAGCAGCCAAGGGACGGGGACTGGGGCCAACGTCCTGACTTTC.